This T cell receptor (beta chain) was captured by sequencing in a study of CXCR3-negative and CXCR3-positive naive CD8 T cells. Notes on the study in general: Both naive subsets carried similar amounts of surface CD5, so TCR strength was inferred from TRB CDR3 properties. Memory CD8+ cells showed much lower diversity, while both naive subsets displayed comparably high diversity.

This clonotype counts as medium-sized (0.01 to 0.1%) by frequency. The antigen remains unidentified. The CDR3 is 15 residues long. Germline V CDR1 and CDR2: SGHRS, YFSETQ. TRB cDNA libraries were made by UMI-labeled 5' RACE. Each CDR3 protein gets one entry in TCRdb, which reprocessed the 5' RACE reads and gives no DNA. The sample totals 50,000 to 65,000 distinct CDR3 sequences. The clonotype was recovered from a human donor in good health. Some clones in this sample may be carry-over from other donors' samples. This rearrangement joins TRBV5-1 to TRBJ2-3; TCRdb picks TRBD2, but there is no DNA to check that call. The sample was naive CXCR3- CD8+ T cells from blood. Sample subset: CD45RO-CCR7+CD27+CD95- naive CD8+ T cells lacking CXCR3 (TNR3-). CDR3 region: CASSEVAGVRDTQYF. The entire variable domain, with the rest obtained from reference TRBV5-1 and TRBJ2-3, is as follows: KAGVTQTPRYLIKTRGQQVTLSCSPISGHRSVSWYQQTPGQGLQFLFEYFSETQRNKGNFPGRFSGRQFSNSRSEMNVSTLELGDSALYLCASSEVAGVRDTQYFGPGTRLTVL.